This TCR beta chain was profiled in a study of T cell responses to AZD1222 COVID-19 vaccine. This table comes from immunoSEQ multiplex PCR, and its TCRdb copy is limited to in-frame clones, with some not included. The sample has over 110,000 clones, around 91% seen once. The CDR3 is made up of 15 amino acids. V lost 3 bases to trimming and J lost 0 bases, with 9 bases between them. Germline CDR1 is MNHNS and CDR2 is SASEGT. This material consisted of peripheral blood, taken on day 0 of AZD1222 vaccination. The sequence was obtained from an adult in good health. V and J are TRBV6-1 and TRBJ1-5; possibly TRBD1 for D (5 bases). The CDR3 sequence: CASSEYRNSNQPQHF. Here the CDR3 DNA reads TGTGCCAGCAGTGAGTACAGGAATAGCAATCAGCCCCAGCATTTT.